This TCR beta chain derives from a study of T cell responses to AZD1222 COVID-19 vaccine. For the study at large: Some second doses came at about 4 weeks and others at about 12 weeks; these were pooled.

The CDR3 totals 12 residues. Germline CDR1 is LNHDA and CDR2 is SQIVND (reference sequence). Trimming removed 5 bases at V and 9 bases at J, with 13 bases between. Worth noting for this clone: What it binds is not known.

Method: immunoSEQ multiplex PCR; TCRdb's copy keeps in-frame clones and lacks some. The table includes some 40,000 clones, over 60% detected once. Study-wide results and limits: Unmutated variant regions are reportedly targeted by nearly half of spike-specific TCRs. Just 5 to 7 AZD1222 recipients were seropositive at baseline. There were mostly white British donors and more females than males, and clonal diversity was possibly underestimated.

This TCR was sampled from an adult in good health. The sample in question was peripheral blood, obtained on day 0 of AZD1222 vaccination. This chain links TRBV19 with TRBJ1-1; D is ambiguous. The CDR3 DNA reads TGTGCCAGTAGTTCCTCGGGAGGTAAAGCTTTCTTT. This codes for CASSSSGGKAFF.